This T cell receptor beta chain was observed in a study of T cell repertoires in cytomegalovirus infection. Study overall: Recently identified HLA-C-restricted CMV epitopes and well-studied HLA-B-restricted CMV epitopes were used by the study. Findings and caveats of the study: Based on cumulative public TCR beta family frequency, carriers of CMV plus the relevant HLA were identified.

For this clonotype: Its specificity is not known.

There are 16 residues in the CDR3. The germline V gene has CDR1 DFQATT and CDR2 SNEGSKA (reference sequence). V was trimmed by 6 bases and J by 2 bases, leaving 23 bases between them. TCRdb analysed the reads with MiXCR anew, one entry per CDR3 protein. The sample shows 200,000 to 250,000 distinct CDR3 sequences, 30% to 45% of them seen only once. The V gene is TRBV20-1, the J gene TRBJ2-7; the D gene is possibly TRBD2 (6 bases). The sequencing here drew on CD8+ T cells from cultured PBMCs, taken from culture after CMV antigen stimulation. This clonotype originated in a human donor in good health (CMV status not recorded). Some clones in this sample may be carry-over from other donors' samples. CDR3 loop: CSATAPGTQTAYEQYF. CDR3 nucleotide sequence: TGCAGTGCGACTGCCCCCGGGACTCAGACAGCCTACGAGCAGTACTTC.